These 3 T cell receptor beta chains were all obtained from the same sample, sequenced in a study of cytomegalovirus exposure and HLA in healthy donors. The PCR made use of 60 Vbeta and 13 Jbeta primers. Data came from immunoSEQ multiplex PCR; TCRdb stores just in-frame clones and leaves some out. The sample yields around 130,000 clones, 65% to 90% seen once. The sequenced material came from PBMCs. All receptors come from a man aged 25-45 years in good health and CMV-seronegative.

The chain joins TRBV13 to TRBJ2-3; TRBD2 matches at 12 bases. The CDR3 length is 17 residues. The V gene's germline CDR1 is PRHDT and CDR2 FYEKMQ (reference sequence). With 5 bases clipped from V and 4 bases from J, the junction kept 10 bases outside the gene matches. The CDR3 spells CASSPAGLAGGPDTQYF. The CDR3 nucleotides read TGTGCCAGCAGCCCTGCAGGTCTAGCGGGGGGGCCAGATACGCAGTATTTT.

This chain joins TRBV6-5 and TRBJ1-3; possibly TRBD1 for D (6 bases). The germline gives CDR1 MNHEY, CDR2 SVGAGI. Trimming left V 2 bases short and J 7 bases short, with 18 bases between. The CDR3 is 16 amino acids. The DNA of the CDR3 is TGTGCCAGCAGTTACGGCTGGACAGCGGGAGGGAACACCATATATTTT. This encodes CASSYGWTAGGNTIYF.

The chain recombines TRBV9 with TRBJ2-1; 14 nucleotides align to TRBD2. CDR1 is SGDLS, CDR2 YYNGEE, per germline. The CDR3 has 20 amino acids. V gave up 4 bases and J gave up 7 bases; unmatched junction bases: 19. The CDR3 loop is CASSIEPGLAGANVLNEQFF. Written as DNA, the CDR3 is TGTGCCAGCAGCATAGAGCCGGGACTAGCGGGGGCCAACGTTCTGAATGAGCAGTTCTTC.